Below, 27 T cell receptor beta chains from the same sample are listed, as sequenced in a study of shared clonotypes between healthy human individuals. Profiling relied on immunoSEQ multiplex PCR, and the TCRdb table lists in-frame clones only, not all of them. Among 150,000 to 200,000 clones listed, just under 95% were seen once. Material for sequencing was naive CD4+ T cells sorted from blood. Subset given: CD45RA+ positively selected. These receptors were taken from a woman between 25 and 40 years old in good health.

This rearrangement joins TRBV19 to TRBJ1-2; TRBD1 matches at 8 bases. This CDR3 has 16 amino acids. J lost 5 bases, V lost 6 bases, and 14 bases had no gene match. Germline-derived CDR1 and CDR2 are LNHDA and SQIVND (reference sequence). In nucleotides, the CDR3 is TGTGCCAGTAGCCCTGCACCAGGGGGCTACCTGTATGGCTACACCTTC. This encodes CASSPAPGGYLYGYTF.

This chain uses TRBV5-1 with TRBJ2-7; the D gene is possibly TRBD2 (6 bases). The CDR3 sequence is 15 residues long. The germline V and J ends were trimmed by 2 bases and 4 bases, with 16 bases remaining between them. Germline V gene lookup returns CDR1 SGHRS and CDR2 YFSETQ. CDR3 nucleotides: TGCGCCAGCAGCTTATTGGCGGGGAGACAATACGAGCAGTACTTC. Translation gives CASSLLAGRQYEQYF. The whole variable domain, filled in from reference TRBV5-1 and TRBJ2-7, reads KAGVTQTPRYLIKTRGQQVTLSCSPISGHRSVSWYQQTPGQGLQFLFEYFSETQRNKGNFPGRFSGRQFSNSRSEMNVSTLELGDSALYLCASSLLAGRQYEQYFGPGTRLTVT.

This chain joins TRBV5-1 and TRBJ2-5; no firm D call. V shed 0 bases and J shed 5 bases, with 8 bases lying between them. The CDR3 length is 13 residues. Germline assignment: CDR1 SGHRS and CDR2 YFSETQ. CDR3 in DNA: TGCGCCAGCAGCTTGGCCCCCAGGGAGACCCAGTACTTC. Protein: CASSLAPRETQYF. Drawing the rest from reference TRBV5-1 and TRBJ2-5, the complete variable domain is KAGVTQTPRYLIKTRGQQVTLSCSPISGHRSVSWYQQTPGQGLQFLFEYFSETQRNKGNFPGRFSGRQFSNSRSEMNVSTLELGDSALYLCASSLAPRETQYFGPGTRLLVL.

V and J are TRBV7-9 and TRBJ2-7, with TRBD2 matching 12 bases. The CDR3 consists of 14 residues. With V trimmed by 11 bases and J by 1 base, 6 bases remained unmatched. Germline CDR1 SEHNR, CDR2 FQNEAQ (reference sequence). This chain's CDR3 is CACELAGGSYEQYF. The CDR3 nucleotides are TGTGCCTGTGAACTAGCGGGAGGATCCTACGAGCAGTACTTC. Supplemented by reference TRBV7-9 and TRBJ2-7, the full variable domain reads DTGVSQNPRHKITKRGQNVTFRCDPISEHNRLYWYRQTLGQGPEFLTYFQNEAQLEKSRLLSDRFSAERPKGSFSTLEIQRTEQGDSAMYLCACELAGGSYEQYFGPGTRLTVT.

The chain couples TRBV10-1 to TRBJ2-7; TRBD2 agrees at 10 bases. The CDR3 spans 14 residues. The germline V gene has CDR1 WNHNN and CDR2 SYGVQD (reference sequence). V lost 5 bases, J lost 5 bases, and 6 bases stayed unmatched. CDR3 in amino acids: CASSWSGRAHEQYF. CDR3 bases: TGCGCCAGCAGTTGGAGCGGGAGGGCCCACGAGCAGTACTTC.

The chain combines TRBV19 with TRBJ2-6; possible D gene TRBD1, 6 bases. Germline assignment: CDR1 LNHDA and CDR2 SQIVND (reference sequence). Trimming stripped 4 bases from V and 0 bases from J, with 10 bases between. The CDR3 is made up of 16 amino acids. The DNA for the CDR3 is TGTGCCAGTAGTAGCCCAGGGGACTCTGGGGCCAACGTCCTGACTTTC. Its protein product is CASSSPGDSGANVLTF.

This chain joins TRBV5-1 and TRBJ2-2; a weak D match, TRBD2 (6 bases). The CDR3 contains 14 residues. CDR1 SGHRS and CDR2 YFSETQ come from the germline V gene. Trimming removed 4 bases at V and 5 bases at J, with 12 bases between. The CDR3 DNA reads as TGCGCCAGCAGCGGGGGACTGGAAACCGGGGAGCTGTTTTTT. Translation gives CASSGGLETGELFF.

The rearrangement joins TRBV27 to TRBJ1-2; 8 positions match TRBD1. There are 14 residues in the CDR3. Unmatched junction bases numbered 9, after V lost 6 bases and J lost 6 bases. CDR1 and CDR2 from the germline V gene are MNHEY and SMNVEV (reference sequence). CDR3 sequence: CASRRTGQHNGYTF. CDR3 nucleotides: TGTGCCAGCAGAAGGACAGGGCAGCACAATGGCTACACCTTC.

The V and J genes are TRBV7-2 and TRBJ2-5; D might be TRBD2 (5 bases). The CDR3 spans 14 residues. Germline CDR1 and CDR2: SGHTA and FQGNSA. Deletions cut 0 bases from V and 3 bases from J, with 8 bases between. The CDR3 sequence: CASSLAGAKETQYF. The CDR3 coding sequence is TGTGCCAGCAGCTTAGCGGGAGCAAAAGAGACCCAGTACTTC.

V and J are TRBV28 and TRBJ2-7; D unclear. V was pared by 5 bases and J by 4 bases, with 15 bases between. CDR1 and CDR2 (germline): MDHEN, SYDVKM. The CDR3 runs to 14 residues. CDR3 coding DNA: TGTGCCAGCAGTGGACCCGAAGGTCTGTACGAGCAGTACTTC. Its protein is CASSGPEGLYEQYF.

This rearrangement joins TRBV29-1 to TRBJ2-7, with 10 bases identical to TRBD1. Per the germline V gene, CDR1 is SQVTM and CDR2 is ANQGSEA. V lost 1 base to trimming and J lost 3 bases; unmatched junction nucleotides: 3. CDR3 length equals 14 residues. DNA of the CDR3: TGCAGCGTTGAAGGGGGACAGGGGAACTACGAGCAGTACTTC. Translation gives CSVEGGQGNYEQYF.

The rearrangement uses TRBV19 and TRBJ2-3; D is tentatively TRBD1 or TRBD2 (5 bases each). V was trimmed by 3 bases and J by 0 bases, leaving 10 bases between them. The CDR3 runs 15 residues. The V gene's germline CDR1 is LNHDA and CDR2 SQIVND (reference sequence). Written as DNA, the CDR3 is TGTGCCAGTAGTATGATGAGGGGCAGCACAGATACGCAGTATTTT. This encodes CASSMMRGSTDTQYF.

The CDR3 protein is CASSFTGRGVTEAFF. CDR3 sequence (DNA): TGTGCCAGCAGCTTTACCGGCAGGGGTGTCACTGAAGCTTTCTTT. V is TRBV5-6 and J is TRBJ1-1; D might be TRBD1 (6 bases). Trimming took off 2 bases at V and 4 bases at J, with 15 bases between the two ends. The V gene's germline CDR1 is SGHDT and CDR2 YYEEEE. This CDR3 has 15 residues.

V is TRBV19 and J is TRBJ1-5, with a tentative D call TRBD1 (6 bases). Germline loops: CDR1 LNHDA, CDR2 SQIVND (reference sequence). V lost 6 bases and J 5 bases, leaving 11 bases between the germline ends. The CDR3 sequence is 13 residues long. The CDR3 sequence is CASRPDRYQPQHF. CDR3 sequence (DNA): TGTGCCAGTAGGCCGGACAGATATCAGCCCCAGCATTTT.

The rearrangement joins TRBV18 to TRBJ1-4, with D uncertain. Germline lookup yields CDR1 KGHSH and CDR2 LQKENI. Trimming removed 1 base from V and 8 bases from J, with 8 bases in between. The length of the CDR3 is 13 residues. CDR3 DNA sequence: TGTGCCAGCTCACCACTTAACGGAGAAAAACTGTTTTTT. Translated: CASSPLNGEKLFF. The variable domain in full, with the rest retrieved from reference TRBV18 and TRBJ1-4, is NAGVMQNPRHLVRRRGQEARLRCSPMKGHSHVYWYRQLPEEGLKFMVYLQKENIIDESGMPKERFSAEFPKEGPSILRIQQVVRGDSAAYFCASSPLNGEKLFFGSGTQLSVL.

The chain uses TRBV28 and TRBJ1-2; weak D call: TRBD1 (6 bases). The V end lost 5 bases, the J end lost 10 bases, and 23 bases lay between the germline ends. CDR1 and CDR2 from the germline V gene are MDHEN and SYDVKM. The CDR3 has 15 residues. CDR3 in DNA: TGTGCCAGCAGTACCTACTGGGGGGAAACAGGGCACTACACCTTC. The encoded protein is CASSTYWGETGHYTF.

The chain is built from TRBV6-5 and TRBJ1-1; D unclear. CDR1 and CDR2 from the germline V gene are MNHEY and SVGAGI. The CDR3 is 14 amino acids. Trimming stripped 8 bases from V and 0 bases from J, with 13 bases between. The CDR3 nucleotides read TGTGCCAGCCATTCCGAGACCCTGAACACTGAAGCTTTCTTT. Translating it yields CASHSETLNTEAFF.

The rearrangement links TRBV11-2 to TRBJ2-2, with 7 bases identical to TRBD1. Germline CDR1 reads SGHAT; CDR2 reads FQNNGV. This CDR3 is 14 amino acids long. Trimming cost V 7 bases and J 5 bases; bases outside gene matches: 7. The CDR3 region is CASTQGTVTGELFF. CDR3 nucleotides: TGTGCCAGCACCCAGGGGACAGTTACCGGGGAGCTGTTTTTT.

The chain joins TRBV6-5 to TRBJ1-5; D unresolved. The CDR3 is 14 residues long. Per germline, CDR1 MNHEY and CDR2 SVGAGI. Trimming stripped 6 bases from V and 2 bases from J, with 11 bases between. CDR3 coding DNA: TGTGCCAGCAGCTCTGAGAGGGGCAATCAGCCCCAGCATTTT. Translation gives CASSSERGNQPQHF.

The CDR3 loop is CASSHSRGRRGTGYGYTF. The DNA of the CDR3 is TGTGCCAGCAGCCATAGCAGGGGTCGTCGGGGAACTGGCTATGGCTACACCTTC. The chain employs TRBV11-2 and TRBJ1-2, with D perhaps TRBD1 (6 bases). V gave up 5 bases and J gave up 4 bases, with 26 bases separating them. This CDR3 has 18 amino acids. CDR1 and CDR2 (germline): SGHAT, FQNNGV.

This clone came up once. The J gene is TRBJ2-1, the V gene TRBV6-1; tentatively, D is TRBD1 (6 bases). Trimming stripped 4 bases from V and 6 bases from J, with 19 bases between. CDR1 is MNHNS and CDR2 is SASEGT in the germline V gene. CDR3 length: 16 amino acids. CDR3 DNA sequence: TGTGCCAGCAGTGGGTTACAGGGTGCTCGATTCAATGAGCAGTTCTTC. It specifies CASSGLQGARFNEQFF.

The chain is built from TRBV19 and TRBJ1-2, with D possibly TRBD1 on 5 matching bases. The CDR3 has 13 amino acids. The V end was cut by 8 bases, the J end by 4 bases, with 14 bases between. Germline V gene sequence: CDR1 LNHDA, CDR2 SQIVND (reference sequence). DNA of the CDR3: TGTGCCAGTGCGGGGACTTTACCCTATGGCTACACCTTC. Translating it yields CASAGTLPYGYTF.

The chain recombines TRBV28 with TRBJ1-1, with 7 bases aligning to TRBD1. The V gene end was trimmed by 4 bases and the J gene end by 4 bases; junction bases not matched to a gene: 9. Germline values: CDR1 MDHEN, CDR2 SYDVKM. The CDR3 extends over 15 amino acids. This CDR3 reads CASSSPGTVGTEAFF. CDR3 nucleotides: TGTGCCAGCAGTTCCCCGGGGACAGTAGGCACTGAAGCTTTCTTT.

This clone has a single count. The chain carries TRBV5-1 and TRBJ1-2, with 7 bases that match TRBD1. In germline, CDR1 is SGHRS, CDR2 YFSETQ. Trimming took 4 bases from V and 4 from J; bases not matched to a gene: 7. CDR3 length equals 14 residues. Here the CDR3 reads CASSKTGTAYGYTF. In nucleotides, the CDR3 is TGCGCCAGCAGCAAGACCGGGACAGCCTATGGCTACACCTTC. The full variable domain, completed using reference TRBV5-1 and TRBJ1-2, is KAGVTQTPRYLIKTRGQQVTLSCSPISGHRSVSWYQQTPGQGLQFLFEYFSETQRNKGNFPGRFSGRQFSNSRSEMNVSTLELGDSALYLCASSKTGTAYGYTFGSGTRLTVV.

The V call is TRBV18, the J call TRBJ2-5, with D possibly being TRBD2 (5 bases). V was cut by 0 bases and J by 2 bases, with 13 bases left in between. Germline lookup yields CDR1 KGHSH and CDR2 LQKENI. The CDR3 consists of 16 residues. The CDR3 sequence is CASSPPWASRQETQYF. CDR3 DNA sequence: TGTGCCAGCTCACCACCCTGGGCTAGCAGACAAGAGACCCAGTACTTC.

The chain combines TRBV28 with TRBJ1-2; the D is unclear. CDR3 size: 12 residues. V dropped 4 bases and J dropped 8 bases, with 11 bases sitting between them. Germline-derived CDR1 and CDR2 are MDHEN and SYDVKM. CDR3 DNA: TGTGCCAGCAGTTCCCGACCTCGGGGCTACACCTTC. Its translation: CASSSRPRGYTF.

V usage is TRBV10-1 and J usage is TRBJ2-3; possible D gene TRBD1, 6 bases. The CDR3 is made up of 16 amino acids. Germline V CDR1 and CDR2: WNHNN, SYGVQD (reference sequence). Deletions cut 5 bases from V and 2 bases from J, with 17 bases between. The CDR3 DNA is TGCGCCAGCAGTTCCGGCCAAAAGGGGGTCACAGATACGCAGTATTTT. It codes for CASSSGQKGVTDTQYF.